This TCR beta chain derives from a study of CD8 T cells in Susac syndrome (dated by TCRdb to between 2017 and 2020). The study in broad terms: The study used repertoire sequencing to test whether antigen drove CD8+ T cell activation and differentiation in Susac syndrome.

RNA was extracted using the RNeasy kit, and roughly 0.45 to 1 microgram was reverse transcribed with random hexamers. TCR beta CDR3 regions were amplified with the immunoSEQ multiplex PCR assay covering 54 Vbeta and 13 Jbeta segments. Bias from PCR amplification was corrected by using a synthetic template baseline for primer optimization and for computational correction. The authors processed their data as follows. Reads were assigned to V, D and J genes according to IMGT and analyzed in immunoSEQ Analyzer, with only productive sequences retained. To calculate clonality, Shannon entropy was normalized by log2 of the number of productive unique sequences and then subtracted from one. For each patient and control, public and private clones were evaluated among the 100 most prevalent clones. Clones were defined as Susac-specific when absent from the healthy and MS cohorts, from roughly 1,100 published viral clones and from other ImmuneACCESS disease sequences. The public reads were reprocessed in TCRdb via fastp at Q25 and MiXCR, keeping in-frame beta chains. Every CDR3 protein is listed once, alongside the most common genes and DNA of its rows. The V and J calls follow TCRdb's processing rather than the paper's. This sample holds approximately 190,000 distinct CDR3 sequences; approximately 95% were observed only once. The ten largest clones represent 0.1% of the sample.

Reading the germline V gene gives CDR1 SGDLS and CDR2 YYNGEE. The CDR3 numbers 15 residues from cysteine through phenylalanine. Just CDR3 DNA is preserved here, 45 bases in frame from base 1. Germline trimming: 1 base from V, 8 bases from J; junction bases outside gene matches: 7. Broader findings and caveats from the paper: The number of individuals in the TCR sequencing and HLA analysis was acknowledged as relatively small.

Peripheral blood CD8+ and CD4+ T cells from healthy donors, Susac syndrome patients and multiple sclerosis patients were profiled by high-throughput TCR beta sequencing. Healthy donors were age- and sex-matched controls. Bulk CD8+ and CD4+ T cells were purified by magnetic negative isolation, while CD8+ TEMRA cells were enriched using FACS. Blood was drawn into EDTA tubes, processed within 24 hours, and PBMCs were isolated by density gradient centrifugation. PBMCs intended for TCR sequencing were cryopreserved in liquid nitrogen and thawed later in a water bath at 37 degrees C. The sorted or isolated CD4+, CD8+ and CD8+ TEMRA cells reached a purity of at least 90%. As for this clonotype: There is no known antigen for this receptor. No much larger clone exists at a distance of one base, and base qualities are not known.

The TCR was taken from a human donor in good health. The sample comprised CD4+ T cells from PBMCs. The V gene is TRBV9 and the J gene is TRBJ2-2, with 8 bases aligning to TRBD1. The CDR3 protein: CASSVRQGAYGELFF. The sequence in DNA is TGTGCCAGCAGCGTAAGGCAGGGGGCTTATGGGGAGCTGTTTTTT.